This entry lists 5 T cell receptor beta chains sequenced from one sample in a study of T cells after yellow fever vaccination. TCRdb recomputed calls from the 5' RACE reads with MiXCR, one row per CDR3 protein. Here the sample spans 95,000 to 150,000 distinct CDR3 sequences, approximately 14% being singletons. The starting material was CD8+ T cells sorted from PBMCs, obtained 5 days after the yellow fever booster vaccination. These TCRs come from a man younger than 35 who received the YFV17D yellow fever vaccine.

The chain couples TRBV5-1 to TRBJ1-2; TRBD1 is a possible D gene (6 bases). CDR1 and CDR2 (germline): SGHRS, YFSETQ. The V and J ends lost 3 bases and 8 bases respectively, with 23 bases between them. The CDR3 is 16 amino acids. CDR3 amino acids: CASSSAYGTPTGGYTF. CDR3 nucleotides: TGCGCCAGCAGCTCCGCCTACGGGACACCTACGGGGGGCTACACCTTC.

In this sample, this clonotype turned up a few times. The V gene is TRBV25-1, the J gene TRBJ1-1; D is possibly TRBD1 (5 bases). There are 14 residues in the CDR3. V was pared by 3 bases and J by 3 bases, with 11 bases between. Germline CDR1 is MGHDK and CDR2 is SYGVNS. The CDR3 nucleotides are TGTGCCAGCAGTGAGGTAGGGACGGACACTGAAGCTTTCTTT. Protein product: CASSEVGTDTEAFF.

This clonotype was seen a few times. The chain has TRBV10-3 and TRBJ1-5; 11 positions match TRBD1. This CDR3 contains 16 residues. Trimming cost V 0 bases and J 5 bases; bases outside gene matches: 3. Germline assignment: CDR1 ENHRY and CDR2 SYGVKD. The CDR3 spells CAISESMGQGDQPQHF. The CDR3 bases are TGTGCCATCAGTGAGTCGATGGGACAGGGGGATCAGCCCCAGCATTTT.

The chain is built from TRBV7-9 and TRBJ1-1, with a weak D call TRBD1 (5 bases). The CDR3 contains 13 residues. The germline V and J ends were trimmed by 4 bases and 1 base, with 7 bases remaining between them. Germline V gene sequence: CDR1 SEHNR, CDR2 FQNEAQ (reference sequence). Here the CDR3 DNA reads TGTGCCAGCAGCTGGGGGTCGAACACTGAAGCTTTCTTT. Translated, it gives CASSWGSNTEAFF. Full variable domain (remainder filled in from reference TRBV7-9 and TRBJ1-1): DTGVSQNPRHKITKRGQNVTFRCDPISEHNRLYWYRQTLGQGPEFLTYFQNEAQLEKSRLLSDRFSAERPKGSFSTLEIQRTEQGDSAMYLCASSWGSNTEAFFGQGTRLTVV.

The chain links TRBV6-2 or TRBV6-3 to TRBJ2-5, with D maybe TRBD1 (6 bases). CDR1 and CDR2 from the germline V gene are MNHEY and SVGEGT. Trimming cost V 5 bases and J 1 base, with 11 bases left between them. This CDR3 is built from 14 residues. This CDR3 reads CASSDRISQETQYF. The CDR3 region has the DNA TGTGCCAGCAGTGACAGGATAAGCCAAGAGACCCAGTACTTC.